Following are 14 T cell receptor beta chains from one sample sequenced in a study of human T cells and chemical hapten exposure. Each CDR3 protein gets one entry after TCRdb re-called the RACE reads with MiXCR. Of over 50,000 distinct CDR3 sequences in the sample, 8% to 13% were seen once. Indicated time point: patch test 1, 2 weeks after DPC sensitization. As to treatment: therapeutic diphenylcyclopropenone sensitization with weekly scalp DPC. The authors' total RNA extraction used unfractionated whole blood. Sequenced material: whole blood, taken in connection with sensitization to the hapten diphenylcyclopropenone (DPC). These TCRs come from a woman between 40 and 55 years old with alopecia areata. Some clones in this sample may be carry-over from other donors' samples.

The gene calls are TRBV30 and TRBJ2-3; tentatively, D is TRBD2 (6 bases). This CDR3 has 14 residues. V lost 3 bases and J 5 bases, leaving 15 bases between the germline ends. Germline CDR1 and CDR2: GTSNPN and SVGIG (reference sequence). The CDR3 reads CAWSAGLREDTQYF. The CDR3 DNA sequence: TGTGCCTGGAGCGCGGGGCTGAGGGAAGATACGCAGTATTTT. Full variable domain (outside the CDR3, taken from reference TRBV30 and TRBJ2-3): SQTIHQWPATLVQPVGSPLSLECTVEGTSNPNLYWYRQAAGRGLQLLFYSVGIGQISSEVPQNLSASRPQDRQFILSSKKLLLSDSGFYLCAWSAGLREDTQYFGPGTRLTVL.

CDR3: CASSPGRSGYGYTF. CDR3 in DNA: TGTGCCAGCTCACCCGGGCGTTCTGGGTATGGCTACACCTTC. This chain connects TRBV18 to TRBJ1-2, with D unresolved. In germline, CDR1 is KGHSH, CDR2 LQKENI. This CDR3 has 14 amino acids. V lost 3 bases and J 5 bases, leaving 13 bases between the germline ends. Full variable domain (outside the CDR3, taken from reference TRBV18 and TRBJ1-2): NAGVMQNPRHLVRRRGQEARLRCSPMKGHSHVYWYRQLPEEGLKFMVYLQKENIIDESGMPKERFSAEFPKEGPSILRIQQVVRGDSAAYFCASSPGRSGYGYTFGSGTRLTVV.

This clonotype was recorded many times. The chain combines TRBV15 with TRBJ1-6; 10 nucleotides match TRBD1. The CDR3 extends over 15 amino acids. Germline-derived CDR1 and CDR2 are LNHNV and YYDKDF (reference sequence). V shed 0 bases, J shed 9 bases, and the junction held 2 bases outside the gene matches. The CDR3 DNA sequence: TGTGCCACCAGCAGAGATGGGACAGGGGTTTCACCCCTCCACTTT. It is translated as CATSRDGTGVSPLHF.

A few counts support this clonotype. V usage is TRBV12-3 or TRBV12-4 and J usage is TRBJ1-3; tentative D call: TRBD1 (5 bases). The CDR3 contains 16 residues. Trimming pared 2 bases from V and 5 bases from J, leaving 16 bases between. In DNA, the CDR3 is TGTGCCAGCAGTTTACGGGCCCACAAGGGGAGAAACACCATATATTTT. This gives the protein CASSLRAHKGRNTIYF.

This clonotype occurred a few times. The J gene is TRBJ1-1, the V gene TRBV29-1; D call uncertain. This CDR3 has 15 residues. Trimming left V 3 bases short and J 0 bases short, with 14 bases between. In germline, CDR1 is SQVTM, CDR2 ANQGSEA. The CDR3 DNA is TGCAGCGTTGACGGGCCCAGGCCGATGAACACTGAAGCTTTCTTT. The encoded protein is CSVDGPRPMNTEAFF.

This chain uses TRBV7-9 with TRBJ2-7; D tentatively fits TRBD1 or TRBD2 (6 bases each). The germline V and J ends were trimmed by 5 bases and 1 base, with 18 bases remaining between them. This CDR3 comprises 16 residues. In germline, CDR1 is SEHNR, CDR2 FQNEAQ (reference sequence). CDR3: CASSHAGGSASYEQYF. The DNA of the CDR3 is TGTGCCAGCAGCCATGCCGGGGGCTCAGCATCCTACGAGCAGTACTTC.

The rearrangement joins TRBV6-2 or TRBV6-3 to TRBJ2-5; D gene unclear. CDR1 is MNHEY and CDR2 is SVGEGT in the germline V gene. There are 15 residues in the CDR3. V dropped 0 bases and J dropped 5 bases, with 13 bases sitting between them. CDR3 residues: CASSYSIGVKETQYF. CDR3 in DNA: TGTGCCAGCAGTTACTCGATCGGTGTCAAGGAGACCCAGTACTTC.

There are many counts of this clonotype. V is TRBV27 and J is TRBJ1-5; TRBD1 might be the D (5 bases). Germline V gene lookup returns CDR1 MNHEY and CDR2 SMNVEV (reference sequence). V was shortened by 3 bases and J by 6 bases, with 12 bases between the two germline ends. The CDR3 contains 14 residues. CDR3 loop: CASSLGRGGQPQHF. As DNA, the CDR3 is TGTGCCAGCAGTTTGGGTCGGGGGGGTCAGCCCCAGCATTTT.

This clonotype has a count of ten or more. Here the CDR3 DNA reads TGTGCCAGCAGTCCAGTTCAACAGACGAACACTGAAGCTTTCTTT. The encoded protein is CASSPVQQTNTEAFF. The V and J genes are TRBV28 and TRBJ1-1, with D unresolved. V lost 5 bases and J 1 base, leaving 14 bases between the germline ends. Germline-derived CDR1 and CDR2 are MDHEN and SYDVKM. The CDR3 has 15 residues.

At least ten counts were recorded for this clonotype. The rearrangement joins TRBV7-6 to TRBJ2-1; perhaps TRBD2 as D (6 bases). This CDR3 comprises 13 residues. V dropped 4 bases and J dropped 5 bases, with 9 bases sitting between them. Germline V gives CDR1 SGHVS, CDR2 FNYEAQ. CDR3 in amino acids: CASSSGLHNEQFF. The CDR3 bases are TGTGCCAGCAGCTCGGGACTGCACAATGAGCAGTTCTTC.

In this sample, this clonotype turned up many times. The gene calls are TRBV28 and TRBJ1-3; D remains unclear. This CDR3 has 11 amino acids. CDR1 and CDR2 from the germline V gene are MDHEN and SYDVKM. V was pared by 6 bases and J by 10 bases, with 10 bases between. The CDR3 region has the DNA TGTGCCAGCAGGTCTACGGGAACCATATATTTT. Protein: CASRSTGTIYF.

The table lists this clonotype with many counts. The chain has TRBV6-6 and TRBJ1-1; possibly TRBD1 for D (6 bases). V lost 7 bases to trimming and J lost 5 bases, with 20 bases between them. Germline V gene lookup returns CDR1 MNHNY and CDR2 SVGAGI (reference sequence). This CDR3 has 15 residues. Here the CDR3 reads CASIPSRGSGTEAFF. CDR3 in DNA: TGTGCCAGCATTCCGTCGAGGGGGAGTGGAACTGAAGCTTTCTTT.

The V call is TRBV15, the J call TRBJ2-1, with a tentative D call TRBD1 (6 bases). The CDR3 has 14 residues. V gave up 0 bases and J gave up 9 bases, with 12 bases separating them. Germline CDR1 and CDR2: LNHNV and YYDKDF (reference sequence). CDR3 protein: CATSRDPIGGEQFF. As DNA, the CDR3 is TGTGCCACCAGCAGAGACCCGATAGGGGGTGAGCAGTTCTTC.

This clonotype turned up a few times. This chain links TRBV28 with TRBJ2-3, with 9 bases aligning to TRBD1. CDR1 is MDHEN, CDR2 SYDVKM, per germline. Trimming cost V 5 bases and J 1 base; bases outside gene matches: 10. This CDR3 has 17 amino acids. CDR3: CASSPTFRTGGTDTQYF. The CDR3 nucleotides are TGTGCCAGCAGTCCTACATTCCGGACAGGGGGCACAGATACGCAGTATTTT. Filled out from reference TRBV28 and TRBJ2-3, the complete variable domain reads DVKVTQSSRYLVKRTGEKVFLECVQDMDHENMFWYRQDPGLGLRLIYFSYDVKMKEKGDIPEGYSVSREKKERFSLILESASTNQTSMYLCASSPTFRTGGTDTQYFGPGTRLTVL.